A selection of T cell receptor beta chains follows, all from one sample in a study of identical twins. TCRdb re-called the 5' RACE reads through MiXCR, storing one row per CDR3 protein. The sample includes around 240,000 distinct CDR3 sequences, about 10% of them seen just once. The sequenced material came from memory T cells sorted from blood. These receptors all stem from a man aged 50-60 years in good health. Both conserved end residues are part of each CDR3. The D gene is left open where the match is weak.

TRBV12-3/TRBV12-4	-	TRBJ2-5	CASSLVGYETQYF
TRBV27	TRBD2	TRBJ2-1	CASRGGTIYNEQFF
TRBV18	-	TRBJ2-7	CASSASTYEQYF
TRBV6-2/TRBV6-3	-	TRBJ2-7	CASSPGWGVEQYF
TRBV7-9	-	TRBJ1-5	CASSLGGVGGQPQHF
TRBV2	TRBD1	TRBJ2-7	CASRDRVTYEQYF
TRBV6-5	-	TRBJ1-1	CASSYIDSATEAFF
TRBV18	TRBD1	TRBJ2-5	CASSPQDREETQYF
TRBV27	-	TRBJ2-4	CASSLTAKNIQYF
TRBV7-2	-	TRBJ2-5	CASSPSRQTQYF
TRBV28	TRBD1	TRBJ2-5	CASSFGTGSPGETQYF
TRBV19	-	TRBJ2-3	CASSISEVVTRTAQYF
TRBV7-8	-	TRBJ2-2	CASSRDGSTGELFF
TRBV12-3/TRBV12-4	-	TRBJ2-7	CASSLRDNSYEQYF
TRBV20-1	-	TRBJ2-1	CSAREARAGRYNEQFF
TRBV5-8	-	TRBJ2-1	CASSLLGGNNEQFF
TRBV5-1	-	TRBJ2-1	CASRLHDEQFF
TRBV3-1	-	TRBJ2-3	CASSQASSTDTQYF
TRBV19	-	TRBJ2-7	CASTPKTRGLVPYEQYF